This T cell receptor (beta chain) was identified in a study of T cell responses to AZD1222 COVID-19 vaccine. Notes on the study in general: Most donors were white British, females outnumbered males, and clonal diversity was possibly underestimated. The study found Spike-specific TCR breadth and depth rose after two AZD1222 doses. The study sampled repertoires only after the peak T cell response. CD4 TCRs covered the whole spike, strongest at regions 160-218 and 743-854.

Measured with immunoSEQ multiplex PCR; TCRdb has only the in-frame clones, and not every one. The sample records tens of thousands of clones, roughly 85% being singletons. Details on this clone: Antigen specificity is unknown.

Germline loops: CDR1 MDHEN, CDR2 SYDVKM. The V and J ends lost 5 bases and 7 bases respectively, with 15 bases between them. The CDR3 totals 14 residues. Material: peripheral blood, obtained 28 days after the second dose of the MenACWY control vaccine. This clonotype originated in an adult who received the MenACWY meningococcal vaccine as a control. V is TRBV28 and J is TRBJ2-4, with D possibly being TRBD1 or TRBD2 (6 bases each). In DNA, the CDR3 is TGTGCCAGCAGTCGCAGGGGAGGTACGAACATTCAGTACTTC. Its protein is CASSRRGGTNIQYF.